One sample yielded the 10 T cell receptor beta chains listed below, sequenced in a study of blood T cell repertoires in COVID-19. Produced via immunoSEQ multiplex PCR; TCRdb's table is partial and in-frame only. The sample lists about 260,000 clones, more than 70% occurring once. Sequenced: PBMCs or T cells enriched from blood (not recorded which). Every receptor here comes from a woman in her fifties or sixties who had recovered from COVID-19.

V usage is TRBV25-1 and J usage is TRBJ1-2, with 10 bases lining up with TRBD1. The length of the CDR3 is 14 residues. Trimming at V came to 6 bases and at J to 7 bases, leaving 8 bases not matched to a gene. In germline, CDR1 is MGHDK, CDR2 SYGVNS. The CDR3 DNA follows: TGTGCCAGCAGCGAAAGACAGGGGGCTTTTGGCTACACCTTC. Its translation is CASSERQGAFGYTF.

Only a few counts were recorded for this clone. The V call is TRBV24-1, the J call TRBJ2-2, with D perhaps TRBD2 (6 bases). Per the germline V gene, CDR1 is KGHDR and CDR2 is SFDVKD. The CDR3 has 15 amino acids. V was clipped by 3 bases and J by 4 bases, with 11 bases between them. CDR3 bases: TGTGCCACCAGTGATAGGCCCGGGAGCACCGGGGAGCTGTTTTTT. Protein: CATSDRPGSTGELFF.

The CDR3 coding sequence is TGTGCCAGCAGCCCGACGGGAGCCCCCTCCTACGAGCAGTACTTC. Its protein is CASSPTGAPSYEQYF. The rearrangement links TRBV9 to TRBJ2-7; D possibly corresponds to TRBD2 (6 bases). Germline CDR1 reads SGDLS; CDR2 reads YYNGEE. This CDR3 comprises 15 residues. V was cut by 4 bases and J by 0 bases, with 14 bases left in between.

This clone appeared once. The chain combines TRBV9 with TRBJ2-1, with D perhaps TRBD2 (6 bases). In germline, CDR1 is SGDLS, CDR2 YYNGEE. This CDR3 comprises 15 residues. Trimming removed 0 bases at V and 10 bases at J, with 17 bases between. CDR3 residues: CASSVGRDLSREQFF. CDR3 DNA sequence: TGTGCCAGCAGCGTAGGGCGGGACCTCTCCCGCGAGCAGTTCTTC.

The rearrangement links TRBV13 to TRBJ2-7; tentative D call: TRBD1 (6 bases). The V and J ends lost 5 bases and 4 bases respectively, with 24 bases between them. Germline V CDR1 and CDR2: PRHDT, FYEKMQ (reference sequence). The CDR3 extends over 17 amino acids. The CDR3 DNA follows: TGTGCCAGCAGCCGTTACTCTGGTGTCAGGGGTTTATACGAGCAGTACTTC. Translated: CASSRYSGVRGLYEQYF.

The V and J genes are TRBV11-2 and TRBJ2-1; D uncertain. V was trimmed by 5 bases and J by 15 bases, leaving 14 bases between them. This CDR3 is built from 11 residues. Germline V CDR1 and CDR2: SGHAT, FQNNGV. CDR3 sequence (DNA): TGTGCCAGCAGCGGAACGGGTGATAGGTTCTTC. This encodes CASSGTGDRFF.

The chain is built from TRBV6-5 and TRBJ1-6; perhaps TRBD1 as D (6 bases). Per the germline V gene, CDR1 is MNHEY and CDR2 is SVGAGI. This CDR3 region has 15 residues. With 0 bases removed from V and 6 bases from J, the gap between germline ends came to 9 bases. The CDR3 is CASSYSGGSNSPLHF. The CDR3 DNA sequence: TGTGCCAGCAGTTACTCAGGGGGTAGTAATTCACCCCTCCACTTT.

This clone is a singleton in its sample. J is TRBJ2-7 and V is TRBV5-1, with TRBD2 matching 8 bases. The V gene end was trimmed by 2 bases and the J gene end by 2 bases; junction bases not matched to a gene: 6. The CDR3 covers 15 residues. From germline, CDR1 is SGHRS and CDR2 YFSETQ. CDR3 sequence: CASSFLAGGTYEQYF. CDR3 nucleotide sequence: TGCGCCAGCAGCTTTCTGGCGGGAGGTACCTACGAGCAGTACTTC.

This chain connects TRBV6-5 to TRBJ1-1; D call uncertain. Germline CDR1 is MNHEY and CDR2 is SVGAGI. The CDR3 runs 15 residues. With 6 bases removed from V and 0 bases from J, the gap between germline ends came to 14 bases. This CDR3 is CASREGQLMNTEAFF. DNA of the CDR3: TGTGCCAGCAGGGAGGGCCAGCTGATGAACACTGAAGCTTTCTTT.

The chain joins TRBV28 to TRBJ2-3; D not certain. The V gene lost 11 bases and the J gene lost 0 bases, with 6 bases spanning the gap. The CDR3 covers 11 residues. In germline, CDR1 is MDHEN, CDR2 SYDVKM. CDR3 loop: CAGSSTDTQYF. The CDR3, as DNA: TGTGCCGGCTCTAGCACAGATACGCAGTATTTT.